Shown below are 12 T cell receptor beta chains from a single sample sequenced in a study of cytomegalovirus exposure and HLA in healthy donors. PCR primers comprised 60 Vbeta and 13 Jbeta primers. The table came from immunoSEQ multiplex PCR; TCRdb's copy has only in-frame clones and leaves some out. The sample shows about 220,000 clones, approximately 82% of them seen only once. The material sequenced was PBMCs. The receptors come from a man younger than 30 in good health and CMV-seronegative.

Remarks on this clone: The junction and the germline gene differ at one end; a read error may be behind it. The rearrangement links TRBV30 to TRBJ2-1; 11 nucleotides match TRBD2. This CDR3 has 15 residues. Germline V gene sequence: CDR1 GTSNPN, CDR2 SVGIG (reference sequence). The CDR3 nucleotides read TGTGCCTGGAGTGTACGGGGTAGCGGGAGGGCTGAGCAGCTCTTC. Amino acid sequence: CAWSVRGSGRAEQLF.

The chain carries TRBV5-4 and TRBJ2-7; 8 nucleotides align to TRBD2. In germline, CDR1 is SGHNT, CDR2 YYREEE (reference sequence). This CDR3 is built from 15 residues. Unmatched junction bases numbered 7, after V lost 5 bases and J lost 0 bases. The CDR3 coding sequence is TGTGCCAGCAGTGCGGGAGGCGGCCTCTCCTACGAGCAGTACTTC. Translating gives CASSAGGGLSYEQYF.

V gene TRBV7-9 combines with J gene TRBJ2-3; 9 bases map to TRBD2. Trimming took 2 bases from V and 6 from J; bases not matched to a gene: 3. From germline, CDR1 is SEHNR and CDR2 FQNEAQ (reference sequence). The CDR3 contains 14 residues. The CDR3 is CASSLQGLADTQYF. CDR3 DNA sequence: TGTGCCAGCAGCTTACAAGGACTAGCGGATACGCAGTATTTT.

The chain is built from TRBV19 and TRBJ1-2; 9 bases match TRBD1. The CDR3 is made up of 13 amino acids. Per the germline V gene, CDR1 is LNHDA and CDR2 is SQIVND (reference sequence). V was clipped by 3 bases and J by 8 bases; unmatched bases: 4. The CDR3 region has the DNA TGTGCCAGTAGTATCGGGACAGGGTTGGGCTACACCTTC. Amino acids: CASSIGTGLGYTF.

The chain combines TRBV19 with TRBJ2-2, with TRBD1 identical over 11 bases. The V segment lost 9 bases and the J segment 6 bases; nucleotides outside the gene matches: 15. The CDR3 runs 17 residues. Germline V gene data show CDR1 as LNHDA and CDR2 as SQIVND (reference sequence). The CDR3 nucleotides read TGTGCCAGCGATACAGGCTGGACAGGGGGCGCGTCCGGGGAGCTGTTTTTT. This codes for CASDTGWTGGASGELFF.

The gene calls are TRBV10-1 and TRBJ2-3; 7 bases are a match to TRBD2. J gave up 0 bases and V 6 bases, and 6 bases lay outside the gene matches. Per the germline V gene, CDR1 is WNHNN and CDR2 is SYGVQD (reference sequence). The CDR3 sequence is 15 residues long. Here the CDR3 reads CASSRAGTSTDTQYF. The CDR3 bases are TGCGCCAGCAGCCGAGCGGGGACTAGCACAGATACGCAGTATTTT.

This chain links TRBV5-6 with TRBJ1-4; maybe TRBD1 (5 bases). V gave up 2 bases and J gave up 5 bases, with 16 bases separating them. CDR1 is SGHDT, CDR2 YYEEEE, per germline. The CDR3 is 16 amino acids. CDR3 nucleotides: TGTGCCAGCAGCTTAGGGGCAGGGAGGGTGAATGAAAAACTGTTTTTT. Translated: CASSLGAGRVNEKLFF. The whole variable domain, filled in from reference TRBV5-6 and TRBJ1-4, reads DAGVTQSPTHLIKTRGQQVTLRCSPKSGHDTVSWYQQALGQGPQFIFQYYEEEERQRGNFPDRFSGHQFPNYSSELNVNALLLGDSALYLCASSLGAGRVNEKLFFGSGTQLSVL.

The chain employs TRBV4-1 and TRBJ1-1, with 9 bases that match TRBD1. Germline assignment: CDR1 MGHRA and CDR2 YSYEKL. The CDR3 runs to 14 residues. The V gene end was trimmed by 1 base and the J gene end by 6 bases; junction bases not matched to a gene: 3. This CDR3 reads CASSQGGTGSEAFF. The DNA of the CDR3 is TGCGCCAGCAGCCAAGGAGGGACAGGGTCTGAAGCTTTCTTT.

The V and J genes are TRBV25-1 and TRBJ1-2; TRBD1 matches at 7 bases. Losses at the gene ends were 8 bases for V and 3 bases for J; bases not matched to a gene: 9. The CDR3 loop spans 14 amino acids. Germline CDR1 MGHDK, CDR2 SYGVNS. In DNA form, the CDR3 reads TGTGCCAGCTCCCCCGACAGGGAGGACTATGGCTACACCTTC. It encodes CASSPDREDYGYTF.

CDR3 DNA sequence: TGTGCCAGCAGCTTAGAAACGGGTCTGTTTTTGAACACTGAAGCTTTCTTT. Translation: CASSLETGLFLNTEAFF. The chain combines TRBV5-4 with TRBJ1-1; no definite D call. The germline V and J ends were trimmed by 2 bases and 0 bases, with 17 bases remaining between them. Germline values: CDR1 SGHNT, CDR2 YYREEE (reference sequence). The CDR3 covers 17 residues.

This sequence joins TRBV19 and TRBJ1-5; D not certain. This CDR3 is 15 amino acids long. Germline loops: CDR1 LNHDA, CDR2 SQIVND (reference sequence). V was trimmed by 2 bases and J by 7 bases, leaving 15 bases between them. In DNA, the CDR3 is TGTGCCAGTAGTATAACAGCCCAAGCCAGACAGCCCCAGCATTTT. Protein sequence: CASSITAQARQPQHF.

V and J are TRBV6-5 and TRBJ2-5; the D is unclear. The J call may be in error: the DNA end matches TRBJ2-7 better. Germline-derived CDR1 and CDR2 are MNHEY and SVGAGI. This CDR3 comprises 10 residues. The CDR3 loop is CASSYYEQYF. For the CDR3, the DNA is TGTGCCAGCAGTTACTACGAGCAGTACTTC.